The T cell receptor (beta chain) under discussion was sequenced for a study of cytomegalovirus exposure and HLA in healthy donors. Use of 60 Vbeta and 13 Jbeta primers characterized the PCR. Per the original methods: Later work found tens of millions of unique TCR beta chains, with 9.5 million to 11 million shared. Data came from immunoSEQ multiplex PCR; TCRdb stores just in-frame clones and leaves some out. V and J calls and clone size are copied from that table; D and trimming were computed from the DNA. This repertoire shows 90,000 to 140,000 clones, around four fifths found once; its top ten account for approximately 8.6%. The V end was cut by 0 bases, the J end by 3 bases, with 8 bases between. CDR1 is LGHNA and CDR2 is YSLEER in the germline V gene. The CDR3 totals 14 residues. Study results and limitations: There were three CMV-associated chains whose specificity for CMV antigens was confirmed in vitro. Most likely, a cluster of highly shared sequence variants arose as a sequencing artifact. No immune exposure information besides CMV serostatus was available.

About this clone itself: Its antigen is unknown.

The sequenced sample consisted of PBMCs. The sequence was collected from a middle-aged woman in good health and CMV-seropositive. This rearrangement joins TRBV4-3 to TRBJ1-2; D may be TRBD1 (5 bases). CDR3 sequence (DNA): TGCGCCAGCAGCCAAGATCGGGGGGACTATGGCTACACCTTC. It is translated as CASSQDRGDYGYTF.